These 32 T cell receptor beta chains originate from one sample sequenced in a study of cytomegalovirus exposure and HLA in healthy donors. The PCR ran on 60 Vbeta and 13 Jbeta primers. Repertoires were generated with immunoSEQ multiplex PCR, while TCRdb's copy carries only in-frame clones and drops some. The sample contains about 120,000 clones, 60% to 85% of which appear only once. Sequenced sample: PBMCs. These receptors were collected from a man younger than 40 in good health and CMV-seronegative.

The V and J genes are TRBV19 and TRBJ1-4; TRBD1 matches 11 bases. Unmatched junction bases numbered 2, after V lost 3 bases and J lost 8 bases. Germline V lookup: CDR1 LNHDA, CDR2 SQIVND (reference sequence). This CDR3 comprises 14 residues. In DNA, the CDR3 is TGTGCCAGTAGTATGGGACAGGGGGTGGAAAAACTGTTTTTT. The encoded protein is CASSMGQGVEKLFF.

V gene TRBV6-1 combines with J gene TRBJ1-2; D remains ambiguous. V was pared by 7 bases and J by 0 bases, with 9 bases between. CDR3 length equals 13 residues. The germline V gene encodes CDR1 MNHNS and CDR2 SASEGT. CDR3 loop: CASTLQSNYGYTF. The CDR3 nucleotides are TGTGCCAGCACCCTGCAGTCTAACTATGGCTACACCTTC.

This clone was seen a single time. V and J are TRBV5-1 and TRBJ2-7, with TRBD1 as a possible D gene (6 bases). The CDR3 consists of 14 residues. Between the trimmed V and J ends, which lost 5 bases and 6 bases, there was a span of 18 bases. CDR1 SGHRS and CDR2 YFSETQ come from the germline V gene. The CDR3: CASSRDPGGLEQYF. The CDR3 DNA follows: TGCGCCAGCAGTCGGGACCCTGGGGGCCTCGAGCAGTACTTC.

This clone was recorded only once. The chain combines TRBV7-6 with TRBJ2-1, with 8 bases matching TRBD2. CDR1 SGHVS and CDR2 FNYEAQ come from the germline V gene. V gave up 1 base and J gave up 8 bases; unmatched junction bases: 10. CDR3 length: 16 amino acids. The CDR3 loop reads CASSLGSGIVLHEQFF. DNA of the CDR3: TGTGCCAGCAGCTTAGGTAGCGGGATTGTACTACATGAGCAGTTCTTC.

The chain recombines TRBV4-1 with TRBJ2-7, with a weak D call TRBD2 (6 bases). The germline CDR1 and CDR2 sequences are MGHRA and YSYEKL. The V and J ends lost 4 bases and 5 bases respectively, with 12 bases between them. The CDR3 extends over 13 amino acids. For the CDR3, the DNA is TGCGCCAGCAGCCGCGGGACCTATAACGAGCAGTACTTC. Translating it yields CASSRGTYNEQYF.

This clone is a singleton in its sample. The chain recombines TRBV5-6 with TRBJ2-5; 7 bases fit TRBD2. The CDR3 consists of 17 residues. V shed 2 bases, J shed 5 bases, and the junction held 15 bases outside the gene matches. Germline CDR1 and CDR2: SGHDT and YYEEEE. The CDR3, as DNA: TGTGCCAGCAGCTTCGCGGGGAGGGCTGAGTCAGGGGAGACCCAGTACTTC. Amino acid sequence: CASSFAGRAESGETQYF. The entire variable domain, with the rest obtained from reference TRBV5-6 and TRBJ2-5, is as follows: DAGVTQSPTHLIKTRGQQVTLRCSPKSGHDTVSWYQQALGQGPQFIFQYYEEEERQRGNFPDRFSGHQFPNYSSELNVNALLLGDSALYLCASSFAGRAESGETQYFGPGTRLLVL.

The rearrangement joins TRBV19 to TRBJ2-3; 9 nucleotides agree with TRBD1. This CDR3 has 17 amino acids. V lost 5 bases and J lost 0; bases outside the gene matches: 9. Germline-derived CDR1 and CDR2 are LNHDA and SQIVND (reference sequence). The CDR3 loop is CASSPPTGGRSTDTQYF. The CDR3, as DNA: TGTGCCAGTAGTCCCCCGACAGGGGGAAGAAGCACAGATACGCAGTATTTT.

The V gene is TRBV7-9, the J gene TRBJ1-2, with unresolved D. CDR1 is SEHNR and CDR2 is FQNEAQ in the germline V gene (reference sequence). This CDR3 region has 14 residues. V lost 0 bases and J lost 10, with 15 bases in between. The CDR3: CASSLAKASEDYTF. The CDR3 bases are TGTGCCAGCAGCTTAGCGAAGGCCTCGGAGGACTACACCTTC.

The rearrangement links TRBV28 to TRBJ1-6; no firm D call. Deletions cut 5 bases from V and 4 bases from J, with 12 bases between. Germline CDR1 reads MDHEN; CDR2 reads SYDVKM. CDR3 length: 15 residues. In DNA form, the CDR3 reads TGTGCCAGCAGTCCCCCCGGTAGTTATAATTCACCCCTCCACTTT. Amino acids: CASSPPGSYNSPLHF.

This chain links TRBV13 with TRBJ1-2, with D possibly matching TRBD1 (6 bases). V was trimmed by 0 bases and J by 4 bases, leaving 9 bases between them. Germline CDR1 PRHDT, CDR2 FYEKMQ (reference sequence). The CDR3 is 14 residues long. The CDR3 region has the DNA TGTGCCAGCAGCTTAGGGACAGGCACCTATGGCTACACCTTC. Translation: CASSLGTGTYGYTF.

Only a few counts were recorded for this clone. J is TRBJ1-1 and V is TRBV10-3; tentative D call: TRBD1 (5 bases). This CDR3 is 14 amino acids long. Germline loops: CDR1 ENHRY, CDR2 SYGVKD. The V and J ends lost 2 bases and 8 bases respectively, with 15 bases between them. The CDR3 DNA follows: TGTGCCATCAGTGAGGGGGGAGGTCTGATGGAAGCTTTCTTT. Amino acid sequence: CAISEGGGLMEAFF.

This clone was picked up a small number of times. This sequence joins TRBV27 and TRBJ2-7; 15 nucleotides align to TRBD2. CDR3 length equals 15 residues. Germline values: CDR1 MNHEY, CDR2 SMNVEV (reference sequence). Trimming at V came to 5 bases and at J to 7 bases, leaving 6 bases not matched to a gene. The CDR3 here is CASSPGTSGGREQYF. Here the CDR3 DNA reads TGTGCCAGCAGTCCCGGGACTAGCGGGGGGAGGGAGCAGTACTTC.

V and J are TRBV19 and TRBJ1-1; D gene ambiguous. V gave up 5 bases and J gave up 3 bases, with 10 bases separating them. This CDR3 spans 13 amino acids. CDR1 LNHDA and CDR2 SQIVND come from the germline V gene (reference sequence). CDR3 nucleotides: TGTGCCAGTAGTCCAGAAACCTACACTGAAGCTTTCTTT. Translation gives CASSPETYTEAFF.

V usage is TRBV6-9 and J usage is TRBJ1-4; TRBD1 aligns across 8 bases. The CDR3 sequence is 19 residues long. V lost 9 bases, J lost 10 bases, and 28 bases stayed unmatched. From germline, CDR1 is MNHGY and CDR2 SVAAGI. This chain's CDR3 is CARRSDGTGHQRKVTKLFF. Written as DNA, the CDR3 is TGTGCCAGGAGAAGCGACGGGACAGGACATCAGAGAAAGGTGACAAAACTGTTTTTT.

CDR3 coding DNA: TGTGCCAGCAGCCGGGACTTCCAAGAGACCCAGTACTTC. It translates to CASSRDFQETQYF. The genes are TRBV4-2 and TRBJ2-5; TRBD2 is a possible D gene (6 bases). Germline V gene data show CDR1 as LGHNA and CDR2 as YNFKEQ. V lost 4 bases, J lost 1 base, and 7 bases lay in between. This CDR3 is 13 amino acids long.

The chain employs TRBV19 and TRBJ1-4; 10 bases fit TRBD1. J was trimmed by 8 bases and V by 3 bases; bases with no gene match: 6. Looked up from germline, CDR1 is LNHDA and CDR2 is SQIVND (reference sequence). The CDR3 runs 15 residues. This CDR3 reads CASSITGTGVEKLFF. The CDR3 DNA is TGTGCCAGTAGTATCACTGGGACAGGGGTGGAAAAACTGTTTTTT.

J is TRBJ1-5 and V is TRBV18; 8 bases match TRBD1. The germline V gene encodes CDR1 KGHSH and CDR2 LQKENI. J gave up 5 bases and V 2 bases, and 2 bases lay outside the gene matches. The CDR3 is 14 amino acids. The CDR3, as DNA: TGTGCCAGCTCACCAGGACAGGGCGATCAGCCCCAGCATTTT. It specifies CASSPGQGDQPQHF.

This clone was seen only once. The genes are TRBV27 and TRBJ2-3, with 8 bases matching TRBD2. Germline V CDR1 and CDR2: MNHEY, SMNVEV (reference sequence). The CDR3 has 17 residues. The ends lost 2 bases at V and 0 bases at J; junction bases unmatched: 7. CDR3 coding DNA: TGTGCCAGCAGTTTACGGTGGACTAGCTGGAGCACAGATACGCAGTATTTT. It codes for CASSLRWTSWSTDTQYF.

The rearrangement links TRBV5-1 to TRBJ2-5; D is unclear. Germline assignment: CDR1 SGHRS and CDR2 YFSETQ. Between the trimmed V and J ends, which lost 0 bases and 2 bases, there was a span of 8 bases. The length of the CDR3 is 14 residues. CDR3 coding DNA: TGCGCCAGCAGCTTGGGGGCAGGTCAAGAGACCCAGTACTTC. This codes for CASSLGAGQETQYF.

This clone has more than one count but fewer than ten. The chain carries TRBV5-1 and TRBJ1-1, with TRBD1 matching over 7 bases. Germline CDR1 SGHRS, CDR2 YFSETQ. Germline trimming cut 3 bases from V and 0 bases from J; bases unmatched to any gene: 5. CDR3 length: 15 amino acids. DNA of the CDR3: TGCGCCAGCAGCTCCTCAGGGGGAATGAACACTGAAGCTTTCTTT. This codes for CASSSSGGMNTEAFF.

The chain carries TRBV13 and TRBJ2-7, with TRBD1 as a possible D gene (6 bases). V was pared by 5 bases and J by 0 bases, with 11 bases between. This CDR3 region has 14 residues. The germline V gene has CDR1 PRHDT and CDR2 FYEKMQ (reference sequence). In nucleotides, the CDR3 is TGTGCCAGCAGCGAAGGACAGACCTCCTACGAGCAGTACTTC. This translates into CASSEGQTSYEQYF. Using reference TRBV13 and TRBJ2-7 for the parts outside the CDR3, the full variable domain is AAGVIQSPRHLIKEKRETATLKCYPIPRHDTVYWYQQGPGQDPQFLISFYEKMQSDKGSIPDRFSAQQFSDYHSELNMSSLELGDSALYFCASSEGQTSYEQYFGPGTRLTVT.

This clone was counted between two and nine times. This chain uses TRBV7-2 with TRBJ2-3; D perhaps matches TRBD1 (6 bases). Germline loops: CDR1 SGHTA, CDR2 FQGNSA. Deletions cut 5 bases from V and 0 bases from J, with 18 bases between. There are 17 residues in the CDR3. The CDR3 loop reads CASSIKGGLASTDTQYF. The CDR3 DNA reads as TGTGCCAGCAGCATAAAAGGGGGATTGGCGAGCACAGATACGCAGTATTTT.

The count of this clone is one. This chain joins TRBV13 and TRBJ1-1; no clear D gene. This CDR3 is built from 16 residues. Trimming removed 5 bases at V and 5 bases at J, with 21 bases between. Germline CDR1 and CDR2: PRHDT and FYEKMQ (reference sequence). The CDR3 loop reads CASSARPTGGVTEAFF. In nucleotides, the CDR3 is TGTGCCAGCAGCGCCCGGCCCACGGGAGGTGTTACTGAAGCTTTCTTT.

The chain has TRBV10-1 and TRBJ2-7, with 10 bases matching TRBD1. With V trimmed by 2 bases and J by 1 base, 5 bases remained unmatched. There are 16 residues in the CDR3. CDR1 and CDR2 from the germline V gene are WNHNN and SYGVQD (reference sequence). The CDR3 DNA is TGCGCCAGCAGTGAGCCTCGGACAGGGGGGTCCTACGAGCAGTACTTC. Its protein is CASSEPRTGGSYEQYF.

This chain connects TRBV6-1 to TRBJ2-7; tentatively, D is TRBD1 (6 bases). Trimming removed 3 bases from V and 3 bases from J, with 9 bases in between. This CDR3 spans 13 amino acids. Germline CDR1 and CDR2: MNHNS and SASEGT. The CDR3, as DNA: TGTGCCAGCAGTGACTTGGACAGCTACGAGCAGTACTTC. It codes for CASSDLDSYEQYF.

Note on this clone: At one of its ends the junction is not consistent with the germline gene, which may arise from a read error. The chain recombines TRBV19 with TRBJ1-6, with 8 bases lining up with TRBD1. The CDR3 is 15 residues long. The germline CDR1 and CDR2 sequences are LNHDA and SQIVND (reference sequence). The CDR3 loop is CASRIDRGVNSPLHF. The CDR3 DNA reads TGTGCCAGTAGGATAGACAGGGGAGTTAATTCACCCCTCCACTTT.

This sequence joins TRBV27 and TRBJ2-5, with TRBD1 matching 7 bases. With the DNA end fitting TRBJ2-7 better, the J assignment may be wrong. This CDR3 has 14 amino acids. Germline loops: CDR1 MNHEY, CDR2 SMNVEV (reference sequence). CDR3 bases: TGTGCCAGCAGGGGACAGCCGCCTTCCTACGAGCAGTACTTC. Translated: CASRGQPPSYEQYF.

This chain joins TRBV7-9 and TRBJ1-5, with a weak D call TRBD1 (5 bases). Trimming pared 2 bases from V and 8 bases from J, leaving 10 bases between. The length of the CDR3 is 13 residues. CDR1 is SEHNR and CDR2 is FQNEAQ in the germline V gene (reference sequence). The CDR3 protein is CASSLLGGEPQHF. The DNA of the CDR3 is TGTGCCAGCAGCTTATTGGGGGGTGAGCCCCAGCATTTT.

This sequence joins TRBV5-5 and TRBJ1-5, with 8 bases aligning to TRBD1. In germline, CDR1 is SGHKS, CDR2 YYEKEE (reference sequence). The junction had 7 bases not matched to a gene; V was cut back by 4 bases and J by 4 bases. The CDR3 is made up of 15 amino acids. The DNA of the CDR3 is TGTGCCAGCAGCGTGGAAGACAGGGGAAATCAGCCCCAGCATTTT. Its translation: CASSVEDRGNQPQHF.

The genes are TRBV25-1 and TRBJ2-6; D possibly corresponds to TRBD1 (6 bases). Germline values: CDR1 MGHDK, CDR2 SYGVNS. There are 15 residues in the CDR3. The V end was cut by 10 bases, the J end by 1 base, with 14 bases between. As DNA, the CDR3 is TGTGCCACCTCCTCCGGGACATCTGGGGCCAACGTCCTGACTTTC. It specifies CATSSGTSGANVLTF.

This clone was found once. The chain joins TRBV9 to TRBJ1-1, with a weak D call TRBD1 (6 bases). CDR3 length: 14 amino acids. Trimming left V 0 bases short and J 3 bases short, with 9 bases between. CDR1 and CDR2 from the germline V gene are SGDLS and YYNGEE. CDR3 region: CASSVAAGDTEAFF. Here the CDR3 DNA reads TGTGCCAGCAGCGTAGCAGCAGGGGACACTGAAGCTTTCTTT.

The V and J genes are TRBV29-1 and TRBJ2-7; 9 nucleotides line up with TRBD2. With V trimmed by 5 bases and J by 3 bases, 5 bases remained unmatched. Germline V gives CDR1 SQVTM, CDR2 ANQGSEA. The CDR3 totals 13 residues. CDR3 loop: CSVKRTSVYEQYF. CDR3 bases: TGCAGCGTTAAAAGGACTAGCGTCTACGAGCAGTACTTC.